The 21 T cell receptor beta chains below were found in one sample sequenced in a study of CD8+CD57+ T cells in acquired aplastic anemia. The study profiled TCR beta VDJ and CDR3 using genomic DNA as template. TCRdb re-derived calls from the reads in MiXCR, one entry per CDR3 protein. Of around 190,000 distinct CDR3 sequences in the sample, less than 65% were seen once. The sample consisted of sorted CD4+, CD8+, or CD8+CD57+ T cells (not recorded which) from PBMCs. The source of these receptors is a human donor in good health, serving as a control.

Worth noting for this clonotype: A single base separates this from a much larger clone, so it may be a read error. This chain links TRBV7-9 with TRBJ2-1; possibly TRBD1 for D (5 bases). Germline V lookup: CDR1 SEHNR, CDR2 FQNEAQ (reference sequence). This CDR3 contains 15 residues. The CDR3 bases are TGTGCCAGCAGTTACTCGACAGTCTCCTACAATGAGCAGTCCTTC. Protein sequence: CASSYSTVSYNEQSF.

The chain carries TRBV15 and TRBJ2-7; 11 nucleotides agree with TRBD1. J gave up 3 bases and V 0 bases, and 4 bases lay outside the gene matches. Germline V gene lookup returns CDR1 LNHNV and CDR2 YYDKDF (reference sequence). This CDR3 has 16 residues. The CDR3 spells CATSRDTGQGVYEQYF. The CDR3 nucleotides are TGTGCCACCAGCAGAGATACGGGACAGGGGGTCTACGAGCAGTACTTC.

J is TRBJ2-1 and V is TRBV7-2; D tentatively fits TRBD1 or TRBD2 (5 bases each). The V gene lost 4 bases and the J gene lost 5 bases, with 12 bases spanning the gap. Germline V gives CDR1 SGHTA, CDR2 FQGNSA. This CDR3 spans 14 amino acids. The CDR3 spells CASSSPGQHNEQFF. In DNA form, the CDR3 reads TGTGCCAGCAGCTCCCCGGGGCAGCACAATGAGCAGTTCTTC.

The chain carries TRBV7-2 and TRBJ1-1; the D gene is possibly TRBD1 (5 bases). The CDR3 has 14 amino acids. Looked up from germline, CDR1 is SGHTA and CDR2 is FQGNSA. V was cut by 1 base and J by 3 bases, with 9 bases left in between. The CDR3 bases are TGTGCCAGCAGCTTAGAGGGGAGGTACACTGAAGCTTTCTTT. Translating it yields CASSLEGRYTEAFF.

V gene TRBV19 combines with J gene TRBJ1-1, with 8 bases lining up with TRBD1. The CDR3 totals 16 residues. Germline values: CDR1 LNHDA, CDR2 SQIVND (reference sequence). V lost 5 bases and J lost 1; bases outside the gene matches: 9. CDR3 in amino acids: CASSVLQGARNTEAFF. The CDR3 coding sequence is TGTGCCAGTAGTGTCCTCCAGGGGGCTAGGAACACTGAAGCTTTCTTT.

This clonotype was seen many times. V gene TRBV27 combines with J gene TRBJ1-5; no firm D call. The CDR3 has 14 amino acids. CDR1 is MNHEY, CDR2 SMNVEV, per germline (reference sequence). V lost 6 bases, J lost 1 base, and 10 bases lay in between. Here the CDR3 DNA reads TGTGCCAGCAGCAAGGGTGGCAGCAATCAGCCCCAGCATTTT. This translates into CASSKGGSNQPQHF.

This clonotype was seen repeatedly, ten times or more. This chain links TRBV7-3 with TRBJ1-2, with D possibly TRBD1 on 6 matching bases. The CDR3 loop spans 18 amino acids. The ends were cut back, 1 base at V and 6 bases at J, with 24 bases in the middle. Per the germline V gene, CDR1 is SGHTA and CDR2 is FQGTGA. CDR3 in amino acids: CASSLIGQPLNPLDGYTF. In DNA form, the CDR3 reads TGTGCCAGCAGCTTAATCGGACAGCCCCTAAACCCCCTAGATGGCTACACCTTC.

About this clonotype itself: A read error may produce the germline difference seen at one junction end. The rearrangement links TRBV24-1 to TRBJ1-6; D might be TRBD1 (6 bases). The CDR3 has 14 residues. Germline assignment: CDR1 KGHDR and CDR2 SFDVKD. CDR3 sequence reads: CAISENGGESPLHF. The CDR3 DNA follows: TGTGCCATCAGTGAGAATGGGGGCGAATCACCCCTCCACTTT.

The chain has TRBV2 and TRBJ2-7; D possibly matches TRBD1 or TRBD2 (6 bases each). Trimming cost V 7 bases and J 11 bases, with 24 bases left between them. The CDR3 extends over 14 amino acids. CDR1 is SNHLY and CDR2 is FYNNEI in the germline V gene. The CDR3 DNA is TGTGCCAGCACCGAGGGGGGCCTAGCGAGAGGGGAGTACGTC. It specifies CASTEGGLARGEYV.

CDR3 amino acids: CASSSNTGSTEAFF. CDR3 nucleotide sequence: TGTGCCAGCAGTTCAAATACAGGGTCCACTGAAGCTTTCTTT. V is TRBV12-3 or TRBV12-4 and J is TRBJ1-1; tentative D call: TRBD1 (6 bases). V gave up 4 bases and J gave up 4 bases, with 13 bases separating them. The CDR3 spans 14 residues.

The chain combines TRBV10-3 with TRBJ2-5; 11 nucleotides agree with TRBD2. After removal of 6 bases from V and 3 bases from J, the junction contained 3 bases not matched to a gene. The germline CDR1 and CDR2 sequences are ENHRY and SYGVKD. This CDR3 is 14 amino acids long. CDR3: CAISSLAGEETQYF. Written as DNA, the CDR3 is TGTGCCATCAGCTCACTAGCGGGGGAAGAGACCCAGTACTTC.

The V call is TRBV7-3, the J call TRBJ2-7; 7 positions agree with TRBD2. The junction had 5 bases not matched to a gene; V was cut back by 0 bases and J by 0 bases. CDR3 size: 16 residues. Germline V gives CDR1 SGHTA, CDR2 FQGTGA. CDR3 coding DNA: TGTGCCAGCAGCTTAACGGGAGGGCGGTACTCCTACGAGCAGTACTTC. Residues: CASSLTGGRYSYEQYF.

Note on this clonotype: Since the CDR3 does not end with the conserved phenylalanine or tryptophan, this likely comes from a read error. The DNA is omitted, as the CDR3 cannot be located on it reliably, and the CDR3 follows TCRdb's listing. The rearrangement uses TRBV5-1 and TRBJ2-6. CDR1 and CDR2 from the germline V gene are SGHRS and YFSETQ. The CDR3 length is 11 residues, termini included. The CDR3 loop reads CASSLATGPNT.

This clonotype has just one count. This sequence joins TRBV4-1 and TRBJ1-2; D is undetermined. V was cut by 0 bases and J by 4 bases, with 15 bases left in between. Per germline, CDR1 MGHRA and CDR2 YSYEKL. This CDR3 is built from 16 residues. CDR3 sequence reads: CASSQERVRSPYGYTF. CDR3 nucleotides: TGCGCCAGCAGCCAAGAGAGAGTTCGGAGCCCCTATGGCTACACCTTC.

This chain links TRBV2 with TRBJ1-2; D is undetermined. V was trimmed by 2 bases and J by 0 bases, leaving 4 bases between them. The CDR3 spans 13 residues. The germline V gene has CDR1 SNHLY and CDR2 FYNNEI. CDR3 protein: CASSELTNYGYTF. CDR3 bases: TGTGCCAGCAGTGAACTGACTAACTATGGCTACACCTTC.

In regard to this clonotype: A much larger clone is a single base away; this may be a read error. The chain carries TRBV4-3 and TRBJ2-3; no definite D call. The tail of the sequence fits TRBJ1-5 better, so the J call may be wrong. CDR1 and CDR2 (germline): LGHNA, YSLEER. The CDR3 covers 13 residues. CDR3 region: CASSQGTRDTQHF. DNA of the CDR3: TGCGCCAGCAGCCAAGGGACGAGAGATACGCAGCATTTT.

V and J are TRBV2 and TRBJ1-1; D ambiguous. Trimming pared 3 bases from V and 0 bases from J, leaving 8 bases between. This CDR3 has 14 amino acids. Germline V lookup: CDR1 SNHLY, CDR2 FYNNEI. DNA of the CDR3: TGTGCCAGCAGTGATACGGATATGAACACTGAAGCTTTCTTT. Translation gives CASSDTDMNTEAFF.

CDR3 loop: CSASAGGQPQHF. Here the CDR3 DNA reads TGCAGTGCTAGTGCAGGGGGCCAGCCCCAGCATTTT. The chain carries TRBV20-1 and TRBJ1-5; 8 positions match TRBD1. Germline assignment: CDR1 DFQATT and CDR2 SNEGSKA (reference sequence). The CDR3 has 12 residues. V was clipped by 3 bases and J by 7 bases; unmatched bases: 2.

This sequence joins TRBV2 and TRBJ2-2; D perhaps matches TRBD2 (7 bases). Trimming took 3 bases from V and 7 from J, leaving 15 bases between them. This CDR3 is built from 15 residues. Germline-derived CDR1 and CDR2 are SNHLY and FYNNEI. The CDR3 here is CASSEVRGQSGELFF. CDR3 coding DNA: TGTGCCAGCAGTGAGGTGCGGGGGCAAAGCGGGGAGCTGTTTTTT.

V usage is TRBV7-9 and J usage is TRBJ2-1; D is perhaps TRBD1 or TRBD2 (5 bases each). Trimming removed 11 bases from V and 1 base from J, with 15 bases in between. The germline CDR1 and CDR2 sequences are SEHNR and FQNEAQ (reference sequence). The CDR3 is made up of 14 amino acids. This CDR3 is CAPPRDHSYNEQFF. The CDR3 DNA is TGTGCCCCCCCTAGGGACCATTCCTACAATGAGCAGTTCTTC.

The J gene is TRBJ2-7, the V gene TRBV9; D remains ambiguous. Germline assignment: CDR1 SGDLS and CDR2 YYNGEE. The CDR3 loop spans 14 amino acids. V lost 4 bases and J 0 bases, leaving 11 bases between the germline ends. The CDR3, as DNA: TGTGCCAGCAGCTTGGAACTGGCCTCCTACGAGCAGTACTTC. Protein: CASSLELASYEQYF.